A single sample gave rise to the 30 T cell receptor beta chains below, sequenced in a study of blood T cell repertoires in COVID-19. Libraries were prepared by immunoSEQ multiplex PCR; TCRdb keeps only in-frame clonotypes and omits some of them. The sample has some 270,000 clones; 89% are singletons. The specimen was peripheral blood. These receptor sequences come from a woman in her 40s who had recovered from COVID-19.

DNA for the CDR3: TGTGCCTGGAATGGGGGACAGGAAAGAAACTATGGCTACACCTTC. As protein: CAWNGGQERNYGYTF. This chain links TRBV30 with TRBJ1-2; 8 bases are a match to TRBD1. There are 15 residues in the CDR3. J lost 2 bases, V lost 4 bases, and 9 bases had no gene match. CDR1 is GTSNPN and CDR2 is SVGIG in the germline V gene (reference sequence). The variable domain in full, completed from reference TRBV30 and TRBJ1-2, reads SQTIHQWPATLVQPVGSPLSLECTVEGTSNPNLYWYRQAAGRGLQLLFYSVGIGQISSEVPQNLSASRPQDRQFILSSKKLLLSDSGFYLCAWNGGQERNYGYTFGSGTRLTVV.

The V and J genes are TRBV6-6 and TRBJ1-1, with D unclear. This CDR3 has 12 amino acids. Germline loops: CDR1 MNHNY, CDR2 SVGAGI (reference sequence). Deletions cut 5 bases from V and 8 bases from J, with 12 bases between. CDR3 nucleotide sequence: TGTGCCAGCAGTCATTCACGCGGGGAAGCTTTCTTT. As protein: CASSHSRGEAFF.

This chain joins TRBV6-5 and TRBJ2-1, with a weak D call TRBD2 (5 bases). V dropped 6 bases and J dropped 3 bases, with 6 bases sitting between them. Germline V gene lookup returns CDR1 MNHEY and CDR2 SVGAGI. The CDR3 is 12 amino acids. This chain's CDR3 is CASRGDYNEQFF. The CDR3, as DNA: TGTGCCAGCAGGGGAGACTACAATGAGCAGTTCTTC.

The CDR3 DNA sequence: TGTGCCAGCAGCTTAAACACCTATGAGCAGTTCTTC. Its protein is CASSLNTYEQFF. The V and J genes are TRBV7-9 and TRBJ2-1, with D unresolved. V was pared by 2 bases and J by 8 bases, with 7 bases between. Per germline, CDR1 SEHNR and CDR2 FQNEAQ (reference sequence). The CDR3 length is 12 residues.

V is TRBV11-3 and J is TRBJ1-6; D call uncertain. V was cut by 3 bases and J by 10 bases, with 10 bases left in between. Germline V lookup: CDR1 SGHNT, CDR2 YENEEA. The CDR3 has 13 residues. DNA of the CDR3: TGTGCCAGCAGCTTGATCGGGGAATCACCCCTCCACTTT. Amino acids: CASSLIGESPLHF.

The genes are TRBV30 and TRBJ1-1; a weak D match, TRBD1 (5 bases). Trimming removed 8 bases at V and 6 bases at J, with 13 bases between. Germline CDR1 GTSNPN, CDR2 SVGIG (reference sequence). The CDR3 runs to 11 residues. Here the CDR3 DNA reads TGTGCCAGAAGTCGACAGCCTGAAGCTTTCTTT. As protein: CARSRQPEAFF.

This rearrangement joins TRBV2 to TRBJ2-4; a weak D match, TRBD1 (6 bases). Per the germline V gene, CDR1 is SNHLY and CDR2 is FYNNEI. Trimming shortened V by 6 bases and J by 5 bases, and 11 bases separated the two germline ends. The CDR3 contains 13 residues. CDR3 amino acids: CASSRDTQNIQYF. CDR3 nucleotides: TGTGCCAGCAGCCGGGACACACAAAACATTCAGTACTTC.

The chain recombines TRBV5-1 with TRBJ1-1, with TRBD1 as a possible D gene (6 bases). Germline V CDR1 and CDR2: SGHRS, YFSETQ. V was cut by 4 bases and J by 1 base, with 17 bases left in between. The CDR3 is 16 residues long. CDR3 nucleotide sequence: TGCGCCAGCAGCCCGGTCCTTCTCAGGGGGAACACTGAAGCTTTCTTT. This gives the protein CASSPVLLRGNTEAFF.

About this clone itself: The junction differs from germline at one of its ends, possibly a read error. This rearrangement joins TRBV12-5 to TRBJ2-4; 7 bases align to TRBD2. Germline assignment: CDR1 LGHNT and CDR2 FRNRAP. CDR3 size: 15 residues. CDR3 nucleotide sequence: TGTGCTAATGGTTTGGAGGGCGGGGGAAAAAACATTCAGTACTTC. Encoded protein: CANGLEGGGKNIQYF.

This CDR3 is CASSVGTGYPEQFF. The CDR3 region has the DNA TGTGCCAGCAGCGTCGGGACAGGGTATCCTGAGCAGTTCTTC. This sequence joins TRBV7-2 and TRBJ2-1; 9 bases are a match to TRBD1. The CDR3 totals 14 residues. V shed 5 bases, J shed 9 bases, and the junction held 8 bases outside the gene matches. Germline V CDR1 and CDR2: SGHTA, FQGNSA.

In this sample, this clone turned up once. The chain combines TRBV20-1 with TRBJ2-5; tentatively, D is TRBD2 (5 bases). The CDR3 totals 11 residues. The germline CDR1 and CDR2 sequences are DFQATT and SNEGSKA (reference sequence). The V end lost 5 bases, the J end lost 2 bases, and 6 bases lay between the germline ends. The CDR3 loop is CSAGLQETQYF. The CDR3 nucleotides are TGCAGTGCTGGACTTCAAGAGACCCAGTACTTC.

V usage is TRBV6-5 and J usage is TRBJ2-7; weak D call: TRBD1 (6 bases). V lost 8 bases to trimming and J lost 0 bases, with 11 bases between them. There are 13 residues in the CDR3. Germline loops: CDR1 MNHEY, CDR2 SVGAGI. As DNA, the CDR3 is TGTGCCAGCCGGGACATCTCCTCCTACGAGCAGTACGTC. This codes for CASRDISSYEQYV.

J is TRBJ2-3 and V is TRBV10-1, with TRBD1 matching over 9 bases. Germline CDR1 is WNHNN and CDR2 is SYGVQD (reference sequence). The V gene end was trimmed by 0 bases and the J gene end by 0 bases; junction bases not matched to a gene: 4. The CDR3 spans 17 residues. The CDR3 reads CASSESRGQGSTDTQYF. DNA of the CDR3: TGCGCCAGCAGTGAGTCGCGGGGACAGGGAAGCACAGATACGCAGTATTTT.

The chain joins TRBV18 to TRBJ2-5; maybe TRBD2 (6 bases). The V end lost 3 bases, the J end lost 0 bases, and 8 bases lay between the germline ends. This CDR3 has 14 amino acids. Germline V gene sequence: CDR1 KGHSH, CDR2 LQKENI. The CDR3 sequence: CASSPAGYQETQYF. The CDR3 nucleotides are TGTGCCAGCTCACCCGCGGGATACCAAGAGACCCAGTACTTC.

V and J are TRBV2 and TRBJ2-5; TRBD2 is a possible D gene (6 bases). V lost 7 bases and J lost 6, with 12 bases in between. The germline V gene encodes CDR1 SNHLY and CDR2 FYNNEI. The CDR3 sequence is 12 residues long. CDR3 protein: CASKGGRKTQYF. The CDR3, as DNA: TGTGCCAGCAAAGGAGGGCGAAAGACCCAGTACTTC.

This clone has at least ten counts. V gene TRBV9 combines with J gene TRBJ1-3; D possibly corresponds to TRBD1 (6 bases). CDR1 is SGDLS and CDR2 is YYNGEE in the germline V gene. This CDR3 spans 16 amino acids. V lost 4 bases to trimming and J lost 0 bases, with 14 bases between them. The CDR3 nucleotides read TGTGCCAGCAGCCTCTCGGACAGTTACTCTGGAAACACCATATATTTT. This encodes CASSLSDSYSGNTIYF.

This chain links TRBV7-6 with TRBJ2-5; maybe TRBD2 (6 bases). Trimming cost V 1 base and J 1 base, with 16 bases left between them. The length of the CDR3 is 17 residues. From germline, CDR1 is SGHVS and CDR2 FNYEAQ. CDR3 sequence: CASSLEFPGTFQETQYF. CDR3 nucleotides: TGTGCCAGCAGCTTAGAGTTCCCCGGGACTTTCCAAGAGACCCAGTACTTC. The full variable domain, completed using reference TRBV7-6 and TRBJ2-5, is GAGVSQSPRYKVTKRGQDVALRCDPISGHVSLYWYRQALGQGPEFLTYFNYEAQQDKSGLPNDRFSAERPEGSISTLTIQRTEQRDSAMYRCASSLEFPGTFQETQYFGPGTRLLVL.

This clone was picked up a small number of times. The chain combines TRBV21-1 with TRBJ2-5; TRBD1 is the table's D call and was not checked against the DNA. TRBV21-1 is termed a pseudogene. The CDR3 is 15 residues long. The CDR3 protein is CASSTGTGRGETQYF. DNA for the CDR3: TGTGCCAGCAGCACCGGGACAGGGAGGGGAGAGACCCAGTACTTC.

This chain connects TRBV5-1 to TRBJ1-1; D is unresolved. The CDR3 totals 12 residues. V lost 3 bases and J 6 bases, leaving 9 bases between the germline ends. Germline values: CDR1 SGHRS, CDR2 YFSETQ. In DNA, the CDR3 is TGCGCCAGCAGCTCAACTGAATCTGAAGCTTTCTTT. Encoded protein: CASSSTESEAFF.

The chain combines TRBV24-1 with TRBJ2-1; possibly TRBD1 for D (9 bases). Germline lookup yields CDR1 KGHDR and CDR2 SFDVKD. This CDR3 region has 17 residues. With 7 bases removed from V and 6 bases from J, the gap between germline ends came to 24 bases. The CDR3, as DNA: TGTGCCACCAGAAGGGGGACAGGGAAGAGCGGGAGCAATGAGCAGTTCTTC. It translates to CATRRGTGKSGSNEQFF.

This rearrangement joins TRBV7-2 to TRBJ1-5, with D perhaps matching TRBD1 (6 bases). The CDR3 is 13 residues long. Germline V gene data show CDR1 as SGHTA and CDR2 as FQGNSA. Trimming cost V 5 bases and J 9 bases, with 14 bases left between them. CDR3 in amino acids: CASSGVQGPPQHF. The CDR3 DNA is TGTGCCAGCAGCGGCGTACAGGGACCGCCCCAGCATTTT.

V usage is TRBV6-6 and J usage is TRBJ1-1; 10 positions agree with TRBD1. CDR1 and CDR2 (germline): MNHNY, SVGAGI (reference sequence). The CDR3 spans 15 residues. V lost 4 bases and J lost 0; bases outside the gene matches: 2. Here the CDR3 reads CASSSDRGLNTEAFF. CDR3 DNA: TGTGCCAGCAGTTCGGACAGGGGGTTGAACACTGAAGCTTTCTTT.

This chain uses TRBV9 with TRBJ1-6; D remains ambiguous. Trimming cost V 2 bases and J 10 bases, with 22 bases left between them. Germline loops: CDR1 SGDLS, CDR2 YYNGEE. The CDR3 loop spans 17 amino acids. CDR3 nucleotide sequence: TGTGCCAGCAGCGTTTCACCCATATCGGGGAGGAACTCACCCCTCCACTTT. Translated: CASSVSPISGRNSPLHF.

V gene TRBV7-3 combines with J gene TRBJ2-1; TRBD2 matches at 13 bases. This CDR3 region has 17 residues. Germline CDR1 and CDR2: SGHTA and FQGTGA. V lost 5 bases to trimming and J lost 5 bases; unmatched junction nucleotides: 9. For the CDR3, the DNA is TGTGCCAGCAGCCAGGGTCCGACTAGCGGGGGGAACAATGAGCAGTTCTTC. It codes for CASSQGPTSGGNNEQFF.

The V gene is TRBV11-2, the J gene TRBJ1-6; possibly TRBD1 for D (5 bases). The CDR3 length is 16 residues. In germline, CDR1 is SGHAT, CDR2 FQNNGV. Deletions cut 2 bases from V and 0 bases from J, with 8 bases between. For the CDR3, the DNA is TGTGCCAGCAGCTTAAACAGGAGCTCCTATAATTCACCCCTCCACTTT. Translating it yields CASSLNRSSYNSPLHF.

The CDR3 sequence: CASSLKELPGSKPSLHF. Written as DNA, the CDR3 is TGTGCCAGCAGCCTCAAGGAACTGCCGGGGTCGAAACCATCCCTCCACTTT. V and J are TRBV11-3 and TRBJ1-6; unclear D gene. In germline, CDR1 is SGHNT, CDR2 YENEEA. The CDR3 has 17 residues. Trimming pared 5 bases from V and 14 bases from J, leaving 28 bases between.

The CDR3: CASSYPGGMVYGYTF. The CDR3 DNA reads TGTGCCAGCAGCTACCCCGGGGGGATGGTCTATGGCTACACCTTC. The J gene is TRBJ1-2, the V gene TRBV5-4, with D tentatively TRBD1 (5 bases). The CDR3 has 15 residues. Deletions cut 3 bases from V and 4 bases from J, with 16 bases between. Germline V gene sequence: CDR1 SGHNT, CDR2 YYREEE (reference sequence).

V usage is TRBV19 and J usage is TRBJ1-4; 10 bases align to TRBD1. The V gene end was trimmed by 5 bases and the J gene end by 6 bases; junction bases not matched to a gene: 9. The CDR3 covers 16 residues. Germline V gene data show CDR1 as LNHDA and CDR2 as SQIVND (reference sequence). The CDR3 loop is CASSPIIGTGDEKLFF. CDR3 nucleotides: TGTGCCAGTAGTCCCATTATCGGGACAGGGGATGAAAAACTGTTTTTT.

The CDR3 region has the DNA TGTGCCAGCAGTAGCGGGACAGGGGTCGGAAAACTGTTTTTT. Translating gives CASSSGTGVGKLFF. V is TRBV2 and J is TRBJ1-4; 10 nucleotides match TRBD1. J lost 10 bases, V lost 5 bases, and 7 bases had no gene match. The CDR3 covers 14 residues. The germline V gene encodes CDR1 SNHLY and CDR2 FYNNEI.

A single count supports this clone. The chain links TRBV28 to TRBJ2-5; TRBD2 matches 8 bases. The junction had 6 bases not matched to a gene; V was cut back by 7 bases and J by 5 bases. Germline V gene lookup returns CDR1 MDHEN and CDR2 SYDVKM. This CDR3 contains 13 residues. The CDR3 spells CASNGGAWETQYF. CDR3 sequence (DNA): TGTGCCAGCAACGGGGGGGCGTGGGAGACCCAGTACTTC.